This T cell receptor beta chain was recorded in a study of cytomegalovirus exposure and HLA in healthy donors. Regarding this clone: What it binds is unknown.

The CDR3 loop spans 15 amino acids. CDR1 and CDR2 (germline): SGHVS, FNYEAQ. V lost 1 base to trimming and J lost 5 bases, with 12 bases between them. PCR employed 60 Vbeta and 13 Jbeta primers. Method: immunoSEQ multiplex PCR; TCRdb's copy keeps in-frame clones and lacks some. Of some 110,000 clones listed, 8% to 10% are singletons. Regarding the study as a whole: When the data were analyzed later, several of the most significant clusters appeared to be linked to common viral pathogens. Later on, an analysis tied 15,000 to 20,000 TCR beta sequences to HLA alleles at 0.05 false discovery rate.

The clonotype originates from a young man in good health and CMV-seronegative. The chain employs TRBV7-6 and TRBJ2-1; possibly TRBD2 for D (5 bases). Sequences were obtained from PBMCs. This CDR3 is CASSLVRGTHNEQFF. As DNA, the CDR3 is TGTGCCAGCAGCTTAGTCCGGGGAACCCACAATGAGCAGTTCTTC.